What follows describes a single T cell receptor beta chain. The antigen it binds to is not known. Nothing much larger sits one base from this clone, and base qualities are not available. This specimen belongs to a study of regulatory and conventional T cells in RAG deficiency (dated by TCRdb to about 2017). Describing the broader study: High-throughput TCR beta sequencing was used to compare the repertoire diversity and composition of Treg, conventional CD4+ and CD8+ T cells between RAG-deficient patients and healthy controls.

Looking up the germline V gene (reference sequence) yields CDR1 SEHNR and CDR2 FQNEAQ. A distance of 13 bases separates the germline ends of V and J, which lose 7 bases and 1 base respectively. The CDR3 runs 15 amino acids, cysteine and phenylalanine included. Solely the CDR3 DNA is kept, with 45 bases framed from the first base. Before genomic DNA extraction, regulatory T cells were purified from blood as CD4+CD25-high CD127-low cells. For repertoire analyses, the comparison group consisted of eight or nine healthy control donors. General conclusions and limits of the study: For some subjects, some analyses of T-cell subsets were not performed. The CD25-high CD127-low cells sorted from Omenn syndrome patients may be peripherally activated cells rather than true Treg cells. Compared with control T-cell subpopulations, RAG-deficient patients had much lower Shannon entropy and higher Simpson indices. Unique TCR beta sequences from Treg cells were around 110-fold fewer in Omenn syndrome and CID/AS patients than controls, versus approximately 9.3-fold for other subsets. All patient T-cell subsets had shorter CDR3 lengths; Omenn syndrome patients showed >80% Treg-Tconv repertoire overlap at nucleotide and amino acid level.

The library came from the immunoSEQ multiplex PCR assay. Genomic DNA from the sorted T-cell subsets was used to amplify and sequence rearranged TCR beta chain products. The published analysis was carried out like this. Shannon entropy and Simpson indices were used to quantify the repertoire diversity of productive TCR beta rearrangements. Clonal expansion was assessed using the summed frequency of the 100 most abundant productive TCR beta clonotypes among total reads. The TRB repertoires were scored with a self-reactivity index that is based on amino acid usage at CDR3beta positions 6 and 7. Two-way ANOVA was used for repertoire analyses, and Student t or Mann-Whitney tests were used for flow cytometric analyses. In TCRdb, the immuneACCESS table is reduced to in-frame sequences with V and J assigned. These tables do not hold every clone; where another copy was compared, an unresolved V gene accounts for under half, and the others remain unexplained. V and J calls and clone size are given by that table; D and trimming were obtained from the DNA. For this sample there are several thousand clones; roughly 92% appear just once. Of the sample, less than 2% falls within the top ten clones.

A further study also used this sample, focusing on regulatory T cells. As noted in the second study: In the multiplex PCR, 52 forward TRBV primers and 13 reverse TRBJ primers were used, and assay-based and computational corrections were applied for amplification bias. In patients, repertoires had restricted unique TRB V-J pairs and skewed V and J gene usage, with regulatory T cells showing the most marked changes. Between CD3G-deficient patients and healthy controls, the study compared T-cell receptor beta repertoires in sorted regulatory T cells, conventional CD4+ T cells and CD8+ T cells. Ficoll density separation was used to isolate peripheral blood mononuclear cells. Within the immunoSEQ assay, multiplex PCR amplified rearranged TRB loci from genomic DNA. An Illumina HiSeq platform was used to sequence the TRB amplicons. Raw sequences were error-filtered and aligned to reference gene sequences by custom algorithms and were subsequently analyzed with the immunoSEQ online tools. Frequencies of productive and nonproductive TRB rearrangements were evaluated among both unique and total sequences. Groups were compared by t tests, Mann-Whitney tests or two-way ANOVA performed in Prism software.

Sequenced sample: CD127- CD25+ CD4+ Tregs sorted from blood. The receptor chain draws on TRBV7-9 and TRBJ2-2, with the D gene not confidently named. The source is a human donor in good health. The sequenced DNA: TGTGCCAGCACCAACGGAGTTAGGAACACCGGGGAGCTGTTTTTT. It codes for CASTNGVRNTGELFF.